The subject of this entry is one T cell receptor (beta chain). Its antigen is not identified. This may arise from a read error, as a much more abundant clone is one base away. Since the library was made to target alpha chains, this beta chain is a stray read and its abundance is not meaningful. The time point here: sample taken at primary tumor resection. The length of the CDR3 is 14 residues. CDR1 SEHNR and CDR2 FQNEAQ come from the germline V gene (reference sequence). The entry originates in a study of spatial heterogeneity in lung cancer. Each CDR3 protein gets one entry after TCRdb re-called the 5' RACE reads with MiXCR. The sample records under 20,000 distinct CDR3 sequences, 9.5% to 10% being singletons. Regarding the study as a whole: How many expanded intratumoral alpha and beta TCRs were present tracked the tumor mutation count, which was a count of nonsynonymous mutations.

The sequence was obtained from a female donor with early-stage non-small cell lung cancer. The genes are TRBV7-9 and TRBJ1-2; D might be TRBD1 (5 bases). This specimen was lung tumor tissue, taken at surgery. Here the CDR3 reads CAGSLGLQGDGYTF. The CDR3 nucleotides are TGTGCCGGCAGCTTAGGGTTGCAGGGCGATGGCTACACCTTC.